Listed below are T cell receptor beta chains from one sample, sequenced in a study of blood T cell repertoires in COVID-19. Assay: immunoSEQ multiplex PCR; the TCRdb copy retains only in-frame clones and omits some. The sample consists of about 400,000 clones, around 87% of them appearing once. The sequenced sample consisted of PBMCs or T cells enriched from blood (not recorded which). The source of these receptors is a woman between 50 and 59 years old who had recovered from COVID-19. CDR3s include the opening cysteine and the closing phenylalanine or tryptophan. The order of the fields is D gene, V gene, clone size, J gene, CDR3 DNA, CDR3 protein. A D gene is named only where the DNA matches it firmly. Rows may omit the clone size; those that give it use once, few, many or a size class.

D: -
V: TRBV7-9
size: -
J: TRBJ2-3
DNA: TGTGCCAGCAGCGGCCCTAGGGGACATTCTAGCACAGATACGCAGTATTTT
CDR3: CASSGPRGHSSTDTQYF

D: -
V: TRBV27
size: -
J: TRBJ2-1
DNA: TGTGCCAGCAGTTTATTCGCTAGCTTTACCAATGAGCAGTTCTTC
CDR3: CASSLFASFTNEQFF

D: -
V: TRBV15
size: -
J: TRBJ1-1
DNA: TGTGCCACCAGCCGAACAGGAACTGAAGCTTTCTTT
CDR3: CATSRTGTEAFF

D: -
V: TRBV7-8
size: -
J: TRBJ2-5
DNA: TGTGCCAGCAGCCCCCGCTCTGCCCGAGCGGAGACCCAGTACTTC
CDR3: CASSPRSARAETQYF

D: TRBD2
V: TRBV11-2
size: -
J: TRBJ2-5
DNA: TGTGCCAGCAGCTCCGGGGGGAAAGAGACCCAGTACTTC
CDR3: CASSSGGKETQYF

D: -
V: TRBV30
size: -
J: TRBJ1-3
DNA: TGTGCCTGGTCATTAACCGGGACATATTCTGGAAACACCATATATTTT
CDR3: CAWSLTGTYSGNTIYF

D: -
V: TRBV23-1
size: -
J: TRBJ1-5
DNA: TGCGCCAGCAGTCAACATGACAGGCAACGGGGCAATCAGCCCCAGCATTTT
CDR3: CASSQHDRQRGNQPQHF

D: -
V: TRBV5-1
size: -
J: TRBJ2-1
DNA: TGCGCCAGCAGCTTGGACACGGGGTCGGTTTGGAATGAGCAGTTCTTC
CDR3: CASSLDTGSVWNEQFF

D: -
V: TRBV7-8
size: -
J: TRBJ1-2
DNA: TGTGCCAGCAGCCGGGACTTTTCCTATGGCTACACCTTC
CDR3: CASSRDFSYGYTF

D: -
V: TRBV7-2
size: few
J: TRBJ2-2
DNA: TGTGCCAGCAGCTTAGAAGCGGTTAACACCGGGGAGCTGTTTTTT
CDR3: CASSLEAVNTGELFF

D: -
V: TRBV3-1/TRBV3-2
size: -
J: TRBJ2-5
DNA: TGTGCCAGCAGCCAAGTATTAGAGACCCAGTACTTC
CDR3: CASSQVLETQYF

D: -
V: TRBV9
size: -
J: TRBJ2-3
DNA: TGTGCCAGCAGCGTAGATCCTATGGGGGGGCCTTTAAGTACGCAGTATTTT
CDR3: CASSVDPMGGPLSTQYF

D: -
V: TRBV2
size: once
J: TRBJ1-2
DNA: TGTGCCAGCACAGGCGTCATCGGAGGCTATGGCTACACCTTC
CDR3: CASTGVIGGYGYTF

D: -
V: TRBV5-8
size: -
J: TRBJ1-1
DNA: TGTGCCAGTCCGGGGGGGTTTCTTGGCGCTGAAGCTTTCTTT
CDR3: CASPGGFLGAEAFF

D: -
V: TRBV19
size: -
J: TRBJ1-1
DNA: TGTGCCAGTACCTCCCCGACAGGGAACACTGAAGCTTTCTTT
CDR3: CASTSPTGNTEAFF

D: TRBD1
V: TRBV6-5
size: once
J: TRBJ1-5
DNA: TGTGCCAGCAGCGGTACAGGGGATCAGCCCCAGCATTTT
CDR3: CASSGTGDQPQHF

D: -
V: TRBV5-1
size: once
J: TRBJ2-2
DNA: TGCGCCAGCAGCTTAACCGGGGACACCGGGGAGCTGTTTTTT
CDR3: CASSLTGDTGELFF

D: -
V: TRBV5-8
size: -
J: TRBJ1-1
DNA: TGTGCCAGTCTGCGATTTGGAGTAGGCACTGAAGCTTTCTTT
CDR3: CASLRFGVGTEAFF

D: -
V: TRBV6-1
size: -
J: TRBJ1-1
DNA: TGTGCCAGCAGTGAAACGGTAGAGGTCACTGAAGCTTTCTTT
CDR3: CASSETVEVTEAFF

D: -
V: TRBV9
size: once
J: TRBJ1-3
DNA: TGTGCCAGCAGCGTAGAAGCTTACTCTGGAAACACCATATATTTT
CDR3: CASSVEAYSGNTIYF

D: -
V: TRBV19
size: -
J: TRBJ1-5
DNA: TGTGCCAGTAGCGCTTTAGGGGCTAATAGCAATCAGCCCCAGCATTTT
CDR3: CASSALGANSNQPQHF

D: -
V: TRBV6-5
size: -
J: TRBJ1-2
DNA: TGTGCCAGCAGTTACGTCGACAAAGGTGGCTACACCTTC
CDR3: CASSYVDKGGYTF

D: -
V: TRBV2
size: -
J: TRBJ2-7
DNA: TGTGCCAGCTGGGCGCAGGGGCCATACGAGCAGTACTTC
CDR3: CASWAQGPYEQYF

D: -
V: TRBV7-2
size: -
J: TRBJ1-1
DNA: TGTGCCAGCAGCTTAGGGGATCTTGGCCTCTCGGGGACTGAAGCTTTCTTT
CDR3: CASSLGDLGLSGTEAFF

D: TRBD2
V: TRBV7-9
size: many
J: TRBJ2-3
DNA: TGTGCCAGCAGCTTAGACCGAGCGGGGGCGCGGTATTTT
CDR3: CASSLDRAGARYF

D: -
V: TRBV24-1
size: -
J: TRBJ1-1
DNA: TGTGCCACCAGTGATCCCGGACAGAGAACGAACACTGAAGCTTTCTTT
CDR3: CATSDPGQRTNTEAFF

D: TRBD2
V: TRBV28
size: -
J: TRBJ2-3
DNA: TGTGCCAGCAGTTTGGCCGGGGGGTGGCATCTAGTCGACACAGATACGCAGTATTTT
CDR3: CASSLAGGWHLVDTDTQYF

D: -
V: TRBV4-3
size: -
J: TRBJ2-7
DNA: TGCGCCAGCAGCCAAGAGTCGAGCTCCTACGAGCAGTACTTC
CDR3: CASSQESSSYEQYF

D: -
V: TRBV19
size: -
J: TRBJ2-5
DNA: TGTGCCAGTAGTATAAGCCCTCAAGAGACCCAGTACTTC
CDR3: CASSISPQETQYF

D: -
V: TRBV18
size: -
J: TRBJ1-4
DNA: TGTGCCAGCTCCGTCAATGAAAAACTGTTTTTT
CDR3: CASSVNEKLFF

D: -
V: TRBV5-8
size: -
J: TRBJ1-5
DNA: TGTGCCAGCAGCCAAGGACAGTATTTGGGTCAGCCCCAGCATTTT
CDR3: CASSQGQYLGQPQHF

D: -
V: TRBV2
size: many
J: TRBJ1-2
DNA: TGTGCCAGCAGCTTTGCTGTAGCTGGTCGTTTTGGCTACACCTTC
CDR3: CASSFAVAGRFGYTF

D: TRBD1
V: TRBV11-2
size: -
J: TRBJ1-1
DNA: TGTGCCAGCCGGTCCCTGGACAGGGTGAACACTGAAGCTTTCTTT
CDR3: CASRSLDRVNTEAFF

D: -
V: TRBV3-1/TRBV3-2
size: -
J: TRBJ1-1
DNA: TGTGCCAGCAGCTTAACGGGGGTTCGGACTGAAGCTTTCTTT
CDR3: CASSLTGVRTEAFF

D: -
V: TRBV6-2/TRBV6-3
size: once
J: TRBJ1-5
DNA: TGTGCCAGCAGTTACTCATCGGGGGGCCGGCAGCCCCAGCATTTT
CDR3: CASSYSSGGRQPQHF

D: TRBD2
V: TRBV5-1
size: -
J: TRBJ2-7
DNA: TGCGCCAGCAGCCCCTCGGGACTAGTCTACGAGCAGTACTTC
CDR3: CASSPSGLVYEQYF

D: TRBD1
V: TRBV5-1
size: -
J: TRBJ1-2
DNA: TGCGCCAGCAGCTTGGCAGGGGGCGAAGGCTATGGCTACACCTTC
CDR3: CASSLAGGEGYGYTF

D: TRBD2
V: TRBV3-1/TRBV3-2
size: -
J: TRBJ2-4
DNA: TGTGCCAGCAGCCAACCTAGCGGGGGGGCGAACATTCAGTACTTC
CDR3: CASSQPSGGANIQYF

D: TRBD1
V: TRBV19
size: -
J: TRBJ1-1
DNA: TGTGCCAGTAGTATAGCTGACAGGGGGACTGAAGCTTTCTTT
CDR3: CASSIADRGTEAFF

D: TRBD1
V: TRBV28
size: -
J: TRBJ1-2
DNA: TGTGCCAGCAGTTCTCCCGGGACAGGGTCTCCAGTCTATGGCTACACCTTC
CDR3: CASSSPGTGSPVYGYTF

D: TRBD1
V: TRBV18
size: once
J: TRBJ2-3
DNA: TGTGCCAGCTCACCAGGTCGCGGGCAGGGGGTCACAGATACGCAGTATTTT
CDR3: CASSPGRGQGVTDTQYF